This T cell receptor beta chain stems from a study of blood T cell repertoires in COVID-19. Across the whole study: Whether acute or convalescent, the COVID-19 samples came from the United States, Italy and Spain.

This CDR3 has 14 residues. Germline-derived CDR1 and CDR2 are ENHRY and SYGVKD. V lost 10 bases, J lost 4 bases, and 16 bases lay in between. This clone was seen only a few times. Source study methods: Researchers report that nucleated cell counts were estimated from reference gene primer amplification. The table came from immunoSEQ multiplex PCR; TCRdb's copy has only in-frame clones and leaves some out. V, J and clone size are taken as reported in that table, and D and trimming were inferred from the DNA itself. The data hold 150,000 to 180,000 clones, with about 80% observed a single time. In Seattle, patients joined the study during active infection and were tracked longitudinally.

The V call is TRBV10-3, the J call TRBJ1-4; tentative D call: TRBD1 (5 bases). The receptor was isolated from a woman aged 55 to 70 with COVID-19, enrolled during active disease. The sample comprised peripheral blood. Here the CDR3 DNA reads TGTGCCACCGCTTCGGGGGGAAATAATGAAAAACTGTTTTTT. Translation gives CATASGGNNEKLFF.